The clone carrying this T cell receptor beta chain has more than one count but fewer than ten. Antigen: not known. Indicated time point: late sampling 161 to 241 days after vaccination in three convalescent patients. As to treatment: approximately nine-day PBMC culture with coronavirus spike peptide pools or control peptides (ViraFEST assay). Per the germline V gene, CDR1 is SGHVS and CDR2 is FQNEAQ. The CDR3 loop spans 18 amino acids. Trimming took 4 bases from V and 9 from J; bases not matched to a gene: 15. With the Oncomine TCR Beta short-read assay, DNA from cultured CD4+ T cells was sequenced. Genomic DNA was drawn out of CD4+ T cells grown in culture. From the PCR reads, TCRdb called clonotypes with MiXCR, one entry per CDR3 protein. The sample includes more than 20,000 distinct CDR3 sequences, about 40% of them seen just once. The sample originates from a study of vaccination and CD4 T cells after COVID-19. Across the whole study: Timing of post-vaccine sample collection was a median 72 days after dose two, with a range of 14 to 241. Convalescent patients, three in number, were sampled at day 14 and days 161 to 241 post-vaccination.

This sample comprised CD4+ T cells from blood, cultured in vitro, obtained about 7 months after SARS-CoV-2 vaccination. V and J are TRBV7-8 and TRBJ2-7; 16 nucleotides agree with TRBD2. This clonotype was obtained from a human donor who had recovered from COVID-19. This CDR3 reads CASSSGLAGGQDRRGQYF. CDR3 bases: TGTGCCAGCAGCTCGGGACTAGCGGGAGGGCAGGATCGTCGTGGGCAGTACTTC.